The sequence of this T cell receptor beta chain was determined in a study of blood T cell repertoires in COVID-19. Study details: Whether acute or convalescent, the COVID-19 samples came from the United States, Italy and Spain. In each case, the material was cDNA or gDNA derived from T cells, B-cell-depleted T cells, or PBMCs.

Per the authors' pipeline: Reference gene primer amplification gave nucleated cell count estimates. Libraries were prepared by immunoSEQ multiplex PCR; TCRdb keeps only in-frame clonotypes and omits some of them. That table furnishes V, J and clone size, whereas the DNA furnished D and trimming. The sample has roughly 70,000 clones, more than 70% seen once. The CDR3 sequence is 16 residues long. Germline CDR1 is LNHNV and CDR2 is YYDKDF (reference sequence). J gave up 2 bases and V 3 bases, and 5 bases lay outside the gene matches. This receptor was obtained from a man between 65 and 85 years old with acute or convalescent COVID-19. The sequencing sample was made of peripheral blood. The chain carries TRBV15 and TRBJ1-4; 8 bases line up with TRBD1. This chain's CDR3 is CATSRDRVVTNEKLFF. Written as DNA, the CDR3 is TGTGCCACCAGCAGGGACAGGGTAGTCACTAATGAAAAACTGTTTTTT.